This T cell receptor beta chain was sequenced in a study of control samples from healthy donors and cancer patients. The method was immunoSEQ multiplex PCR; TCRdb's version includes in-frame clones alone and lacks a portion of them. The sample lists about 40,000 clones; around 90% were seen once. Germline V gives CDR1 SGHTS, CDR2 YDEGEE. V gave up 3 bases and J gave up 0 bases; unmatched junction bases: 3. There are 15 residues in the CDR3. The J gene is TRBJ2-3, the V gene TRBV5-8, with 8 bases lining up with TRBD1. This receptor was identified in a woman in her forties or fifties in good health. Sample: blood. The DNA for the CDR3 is TGTGCCAGCAGCTCGGGGACAGGTAGCACAGATACGCAGTATTTT. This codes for CASSSGTGSTDTQYF.